This record covers a single TCR beta chain. Its cognate antigen is unknown. The CDR3 is 15 amino acids. Germline V gene lookup returns CDR1 SNHLY and CDR2 FYNNEI. Trimming cost V 2 bases and J 2 bases, with 12 bases left between them. Time point noted: after neoadjuvant nivolumab, at surgical resection. These newly diagnosed stage II-IVA oral cavity squamous cell carcinoma patients had no prior systemic or radiation treatment. The sample originates from a study of neoadjuvant anti-PD-1 for oral cavity cancer. About the research overall: Nivolumab at 3 mg/kg was mostly given biweekly, three to four doses, pre-surgery. Study-wide points: Higher pretreatment Treg/Th17 ratios tracked higher pretreatment blood clonality.

Blood libraries mostly used approximately 480 ng genomic DNA, six replicates each. Measured with immunoSEQ multiplex PCR; TCRdb has only the in-frame clones, and not every one. The sample lists 73,000 or so clones; approximately 84% were seen once. The receptor's source is a person between 40 and 79 years old with oral cavity squamous cell carcinoma. The V and J genes are TRBV2 and TRBJ1-1; D uncertain. Here the sequenced sample was PBMCs, taken after nivolumab (anti-PD-1) treatment. The CDR3: CASSELGNGNTEAFF. The CDR3 region has the DNA TGTGCCAGCAGTGAACTAGGGAACGGCAACACTGAAGCTTTCTTT.